The source of this TCR beta chain is a study of blood T cell repertoires in COVID-19. Source study methods: How many nucleated cells were present was estimated from reference gene primer amplification. Produced via immunoSEQ multiplex PCR; TCRdb's table is partial and in-frame only. That table furnishes V, J and clone size, whereas the DNA furnished D and trimming. The table lists roughly 140,000 clones, 85% to 90% of them singletons. Trimming shortened V by 6 bases and J by 5 bases, and 7 bases separated the two germline ends. Germline V gene sequence: CDR1 KGHSH, CDR2 LQKENI. The CDR3 has 12 residues.

The clonotype originates from a man aged 50-60 years with active or convalescent COVID-19. The rearrangement uses TRBV18 and TRBJ2-2; D is unclear. The sample comprised peripheral blood. CDR3 bases: TGTGCCAGCTCGCCTAAGACCGGGGAGCTGTTTTTT. It specifies CASSPKTGELFF.